These 5 T cell receptor beta chains were all obtained from the same sample, sequenced in a study of breast tumors, draining lymph nodes, adjacent tissues. Axillary draining lymph nodes of breast cancer patients supplied the node samples. TCRdb recomputed calls from the multiplex PCR reads with MiXCR, one row per CDR3 protein. The sample has under 350,000 distinct CDR3 sequences, about 30% seen once. Material: axillary lymph node tissue. These receptors were collected from a female donor with breast cancer. Some clones in this sample may be carry-over from other donors' samples.

At least ten counts were recorded for this clonotype. The V gene is TRBV29-1, the J gene TRBJ2-5; D possibly corresponds to TRBD2 (5 bases). The CDR3 totals 14 residues. Trimming took 4 bases from V and 4 from J, leaving 16 bases between them. Germline V lookup: CDR1 SQVTM, CDR2 ANQGSEA. This CDR3 reads CSVGPGVRGETQYF. CDR3 bases: TGCAGCGTTGGCCCCGGGGTTCGGGGAGAGACCCAGTACTTC.

The rearrangement links TRBV6-2 or TRBV6-3 to TRBJ1-4; D unclear. CDR1 and CDR2 (germline): MNHEY, SVGEGT. With 5 bases removed from V and 7 bases from J, the gap between germline ends came to 20 bases. The CDR3 contains 16 residues. CDR3 region: CASSHNGPQYGEKLFF. The DNA for the CDR3 is TGTGCCAGCAGTCATAATGGACCGCAGTACGGTGAAAAACTGTTTTTT.

At least ten counts were recorded for this clonotype. The chain couples TRBV19 to TRBJ2-7, with D perhaps TRBD1 (6 bases). The CDR3 is 14 amino acids. The V end lost 6 bases, the J end lost 2 bases, and 14 bases lay between the germline ends. Germline loops: CDR1 LNHDA, CDR2 SQIVND (reference sequence). Here the CDR3 DNA reads TGTGCCAGTAGGCTGGACAGCTACCCCTACGAGCAGTACTTC. This codes for CASRLDSYPYEQYF.

Points on this clonotype: A much larger clone differs from this one at a single base, so this may be a read error. The chain is built from TRBV20-1 and TRBJ2-1, with 9 bases that match TRBD2. V gave up 5 bases and J gave up 9 bases; unmatched junction bases: 11. The CDR3 length is 14 residues. CDR1 is DFQATT and CDR2 is SNEGSKA in the germline V gene (reference sequence). CDR3 residues: CSALPGLAVTEQFF. In DNA, the CDR3 is TGCAGTGCTTTACCGGGACTAGCTGTCACTGAGCAGTTCTTC.

This clonotype was seen only a few times. This chain connects TRBV5-8 to TRBJ1-2; unclear D gene. From germline, CDR1 is SGHTS and CDR2 YDEGEE. This CDR3 is 14 amino acids long. V lost 3 bases and J lost 6, with 15 bases in between. In DNA, the CDR3 is TGTGCCAGCAGCTACGGACCCACCTCCGATGGCTACACCTTC. Translation: CASSYGPTSDGYTF.